This TCR beta chain derives from a study of beta chain features in type 1 diabetes. This clone was recorded a few times. What it binds is not known. Trimming stripped 5 bases from V and 7 bases from J, with 8 bases between. The CDR3 spans 11 residues. Germline values: CDR1 SGHTA, CDR2 FQGNSA. Sequencing targeted expressed TCRB transcripts, as all isolated RNA had been reverse transcribed. Method: immunoSEQ multiplex PCR; TCRdb's copy keeps in-frame clones and lacks some. The data show 250,000 to 300,000 clones, 13% to 15% seen once. Findings of the study overall: Fewer insertions but more deletions were seen at VDJ junctions in type 1 diabetes patients. Among patients with Type 1 diabetes, TCRB CDR3s were moderately but significantly shorter in every one of the four CD4+ subsets.

V is TRBV7-2 and J is TRBJ2-5; D may be TRBD1 (5 bases). This TCR was recovered from a man aged 25-45 years with type 1 diabetes. The material sequenced was naive CD4+ T cells from blood. The CDR3 here is CASSERGTQYF. CDR3 DNA sequence: TGTGCCAGCAGCGAAAGGGGGACCCAGTACTTC. The full variable domain, its missing parts supplied by reference TRBV7-2 and TRBJ2-5, is GAGVSQSPSNKVTEKGKDVELRCDPISGHTALYWYRQSLGQGLEFLIYFQGNSAPDKSGLPSDRFSAERTGGSVSTLTIQRTQQEDSAVYLCASSERGTQYFGPGTRLLVL.